The rows below give T cell receptor beta chains drawn from one sample of a study of shared clonotypes between healthy human individuals. Only in-frame clones appear in the TCRdb table, and some are missing; sequencing was by immunoSEQ multiplex PCR. Among millions of clones listed, approximately 95% were seen once. Material for sequencing was naive CD4+ T cells sorted from blood. All receptors derive from a man aged 18 to 29 in good health. Both conserved end residues are part of each CDR3. A D gene is named only where the DNA matches it firmly. A row's size may be missing; if present it is once, few, many or a size class.

D: NA
V: TRBV30
size: NA
J: TRBJ1-5
CDR3: CAWSGQGRNQPQHF
DNA: TGTGCCTGGAGTGGTCAGGGGCGCAATCAGCCCCAGCATTTT

D: NA
V: TRBV28
size: NA
J: TRBJ1-6
CDR3: CASSNMGHDNSPLHF
DNA: TGTGCCAGCAGCAATATGGGACACGATAATTCACCCCTCCACTTT

D: NA
V: TRBV4-3
size: NA
J: TRBJ1-6
CDR3: CASSQGVTDHYNSPLHF
DNA: TGCGCCAGCAGCCAAGGAGTGACAGACCATTATAATTCACCCCTCCACTTT

D: NA
V: TRBV7-9
size: many
J: TRBJ2-5
CDR3: CASSLGQETQYF
DNA: TGTGCCAGCAGCTTAGGCCAAGAGACCCAGTACTTC

D: TRBD1
V: TRBV19
size: NA
J: TRBJ1-5
CDR3: CASTKQGGNQPQHF
DNA: TGTGCCAGTACCAAACAGGGGGGCAATCAGCCCCAGCATTTT

D: NA
V: TRBV5-4
size: NA
J: TRBJ1-6
CDR3: CASSLNREYNSPLHF
DNA: TGTGCCAGCAGCTTGAACAGGGAATATAATTCACCCCTCCACTTT

D: TRBD2
V: TRBV2
size: NA
J: TRBJ2-1
CDR3: CASRVDSGFYNEQFF
DNA: TGTGCCAGCAGGGTGGATAGCGGGTTCTACAATGAGCAGTTCTTC

D: TRBD2
V: TRBV11-2
size: NA
J: TRBJ2-1
CDR3: CASSPGLAGYNEQFF
DNA: TGTGCCAGCAGCCCCGGACTAGCGGGGTACAATGAGCAGTTCTTC

D: NA
V: TRBV27
size: NA
J: TRBJ2-6
CDR3: CASDASGANVLTF
DNA: TGTGCCAGCGACGCCTCCGGGGCCAACGTCCTGACTTTC

D: NA
V: TRBV28
size: NA
J: TRBJ2-2
CDR3: CASSFLRGTGELFF
DNA: TGTGCCAGCAGTTTTCTTCGGGGCACCGGGGAGCTGTTTTTT

D: TRBD1
V: TRBV29-1
size: NA
J: TRBJ1-2
CDR3: CSVPTGAAESYTF
DNA: TGCAGCGTCCCAACAGGGGCCGCGGAAAGCTACACCTTC

D: NA
V: TRBV5-8
size: NA
J: TRBJ1-6
CDR3: CASSWIGSEVGSPLHF
DNA: TGTGCCAGCAGCTGGATAGGTTCGGAGGTGGGTTCACCCCTCCACTTT

D: TRBD1
V: TRBV5-1
size: NA
J: TRBJ2-2
CDR3: CASSPEGGATGELFF
DNA: TGCGCCAGCAGCCCCGAAGGGGGCGCCACCGGGGAGCTGTTTTTT

D: TRBD2
V: TRBV4-1
size: NA
J: TRBJ2-1
CDR3: CASSQEASGRRSSYNEQFF
DNA: TGCGCCAGCAGCCAAGAGGCTAGCGGGAGAAGAAGCTCCTACAATGAGCAGTTCTTC

D: TRBD2
V: TRBV6-6
size: NA
J: TRBJ2-1
CDR3: CASSSSGSSYNEQFF
DNA: TGTGCCAGCAGTAGTAGCGGGAGCTCCTACAATGAGCAGTTCTTC

D: NA
V: TRBV6-5
size: NA
J: TRBJ2-3
CDR3: CASSYLDLTDTQYF
DNA: TGTGCCAGCAGTTACTTGGACCTGACAGATACGCAGTATTTT

D: TRBD2
V: TRBV6-1
size: NA
J: TRBJ2-7
CDR3: CASSDPGTSGGSYEQYF
DNA: TGTGCCAGCAGTGACCCGGGGACTAGCGGGGGGTCCTACGAGCAGTACTTC

D: NA
V: TRBV10-2
size: NA
J: TRBJ1-2
CDR3: CASSERDPYGYTF
DNA: TGCGCCAGCAGTGAGAGGGACCCTTATGGCTACACCTTC